This TCR beta chain was obtained from a study of blood T cells in healthy people across ages. Points from the study as a whole: In these data, TCR beta diversity tracked strongly with naive T cell percentage. Long-lived and aged donors differed, with more naive CD4+ cells and higher diversity in the long-lived.

Of note for this clonotype: Its specificity is not known.

The CDR3 is 15 amino acids. Trimming removed 5 bases at V and 0 bases at J, with 11 bases between. The V gene's germline CDR1 is MGHRA and CDR2 YSYEKL. In each sample, at least 6.5 million PBMCs were isolated. Through a sample-barcoded 5' primer and a J-beta primer mix, a second PCR was run for roughly 6 to 11 cycles. From the 5' RACE reads, TCRdb called clonotypes with MiXCR, one entry per CDR3 protein. This sample has approximately 1,700,000 distinct CDR3 sequences; roughly two fifths occur once, and the top ten carry 23%. Material for sequencing was blood. The genes are TRBV4-1 and TRBJ2-1; either TRBD1 or TRBD2 may supply D (5 bases each). This clonotype originated in a human donor in good health. The CDR3 sequence: CASSNEGRSYNEQFF. For the CDR3, the DNA is TGCGCCAGCAGCAACGAGGGGCGCTCCTACAATGAGCAGTTCTTC.